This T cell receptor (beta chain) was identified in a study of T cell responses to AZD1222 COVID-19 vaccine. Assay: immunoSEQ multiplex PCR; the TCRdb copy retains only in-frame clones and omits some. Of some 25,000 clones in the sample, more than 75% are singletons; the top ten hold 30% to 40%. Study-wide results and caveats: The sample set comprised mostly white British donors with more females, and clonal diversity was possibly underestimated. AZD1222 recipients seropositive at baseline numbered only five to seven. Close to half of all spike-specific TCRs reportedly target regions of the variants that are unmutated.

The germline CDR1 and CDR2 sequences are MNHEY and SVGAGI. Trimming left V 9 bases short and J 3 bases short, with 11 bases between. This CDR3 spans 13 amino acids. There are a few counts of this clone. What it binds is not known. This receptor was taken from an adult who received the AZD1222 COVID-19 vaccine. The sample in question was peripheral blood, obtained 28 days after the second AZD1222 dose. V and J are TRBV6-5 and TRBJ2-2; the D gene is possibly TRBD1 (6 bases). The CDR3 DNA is TGTGCCAGTGGGGACACCGACACCGGGGAGCTGTTTTTT. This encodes CASGDTDTGELFF.